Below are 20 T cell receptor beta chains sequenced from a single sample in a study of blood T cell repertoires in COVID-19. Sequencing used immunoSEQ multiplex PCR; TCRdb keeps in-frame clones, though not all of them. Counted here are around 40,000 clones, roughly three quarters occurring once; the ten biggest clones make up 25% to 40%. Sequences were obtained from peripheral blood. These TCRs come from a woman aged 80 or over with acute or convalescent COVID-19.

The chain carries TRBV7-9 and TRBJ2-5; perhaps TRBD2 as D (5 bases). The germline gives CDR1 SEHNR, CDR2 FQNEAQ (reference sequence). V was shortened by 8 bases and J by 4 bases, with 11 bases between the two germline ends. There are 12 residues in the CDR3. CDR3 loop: CASARVSETQYF. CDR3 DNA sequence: TGTGCCAGCGCGAGGGTATCAGAGACCCAGTACTTC.

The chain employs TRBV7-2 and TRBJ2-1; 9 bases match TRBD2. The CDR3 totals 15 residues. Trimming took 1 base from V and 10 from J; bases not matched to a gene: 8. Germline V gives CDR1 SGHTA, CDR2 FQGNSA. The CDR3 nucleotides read TGTGCCAGCAGCTTAGGACTAGCGGTCCTCCGGGAGCAGTTCTTC. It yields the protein CASSLGLAVLREQFF.

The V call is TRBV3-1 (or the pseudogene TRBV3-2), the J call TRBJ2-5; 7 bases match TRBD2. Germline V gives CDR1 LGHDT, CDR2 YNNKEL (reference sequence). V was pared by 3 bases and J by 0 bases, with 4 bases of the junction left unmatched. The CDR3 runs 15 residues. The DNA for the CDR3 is TGTGCCAGCAGCCACGCCGGGACTAACCAAGAGACCCAGTACTTC. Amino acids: CASSHAGTNQETQYF.

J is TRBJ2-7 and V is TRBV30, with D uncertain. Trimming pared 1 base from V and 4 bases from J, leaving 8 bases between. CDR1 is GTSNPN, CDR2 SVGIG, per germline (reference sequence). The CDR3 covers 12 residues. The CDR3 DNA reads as TGTGCCTGGAGTGACAGTACGTACGAGCAGTACTTC. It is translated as CAWSDSTYEQYF. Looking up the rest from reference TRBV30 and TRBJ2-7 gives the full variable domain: SQTIHQWPATLVQPVGSPLSLECTVEGTSNPNLYWYRQAAGRGLQLLFYSVGIGQISSEVPQNLSASRPQDRQFILSSKKLLLSDSGFYLCAWSDSTYEQYFGPGTRLTVT.

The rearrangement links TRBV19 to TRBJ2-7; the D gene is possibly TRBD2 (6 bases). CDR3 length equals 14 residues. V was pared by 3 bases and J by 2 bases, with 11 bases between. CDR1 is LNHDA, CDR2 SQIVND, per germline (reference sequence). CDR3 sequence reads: CASSIGRETYEQYF. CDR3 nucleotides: TGTGCCAGTAGTATTGGACGGGAGACCTACGAGCAGTACTTC.

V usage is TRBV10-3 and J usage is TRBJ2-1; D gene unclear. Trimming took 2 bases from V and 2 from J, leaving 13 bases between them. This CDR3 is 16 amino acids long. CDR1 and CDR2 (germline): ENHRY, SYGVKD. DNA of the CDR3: TGTGCCATCAGTGAGGTCCCCCAGACAACCTACAATGAGCAGTTCTTC. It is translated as CAISEVPQTTYNEQFF.

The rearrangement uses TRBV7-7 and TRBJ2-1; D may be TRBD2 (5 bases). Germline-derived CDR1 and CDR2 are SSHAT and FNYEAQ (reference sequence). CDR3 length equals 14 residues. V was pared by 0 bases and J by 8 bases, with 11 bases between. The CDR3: CASSLAVGAYEQFF. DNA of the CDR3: TGTGCCAGCAGCTTAGCGGTGGGAGCTTATGAGCAGTTCTTC.

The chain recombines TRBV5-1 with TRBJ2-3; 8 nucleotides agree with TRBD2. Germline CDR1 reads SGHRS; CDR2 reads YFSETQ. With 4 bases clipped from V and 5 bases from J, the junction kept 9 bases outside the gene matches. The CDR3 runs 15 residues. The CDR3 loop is CASSRGDRGGDTQYF. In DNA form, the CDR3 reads TGCGCCAGCAGCCGCGGGGACCGGGGGGGAGATACGCAGTATTTT.

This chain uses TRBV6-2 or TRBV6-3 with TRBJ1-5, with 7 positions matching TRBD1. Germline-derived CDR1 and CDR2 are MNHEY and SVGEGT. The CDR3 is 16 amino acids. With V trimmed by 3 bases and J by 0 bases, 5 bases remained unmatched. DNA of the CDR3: TGTGCCAGCAGTTATTTCCGACAGGGTAGCAATCAGCCCCAGCATTTT. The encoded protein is CASSYFRQGSNQPQHF.

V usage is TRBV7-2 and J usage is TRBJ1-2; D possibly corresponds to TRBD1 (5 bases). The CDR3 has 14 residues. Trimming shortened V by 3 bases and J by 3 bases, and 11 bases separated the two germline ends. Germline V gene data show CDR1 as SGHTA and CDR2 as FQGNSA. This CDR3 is CASSLWDSDYGYTF. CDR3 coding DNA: TGTGCCAGCAGCTTGTGGGACTCTGACTATGGCTACACCTTC.

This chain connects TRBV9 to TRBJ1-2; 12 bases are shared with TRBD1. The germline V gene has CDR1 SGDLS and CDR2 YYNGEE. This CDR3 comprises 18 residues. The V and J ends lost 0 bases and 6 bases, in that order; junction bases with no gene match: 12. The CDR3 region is CASSVGNPGQGAVNGYTF. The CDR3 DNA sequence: TGTGCCAGCAGCGTAGGGAATCCGGGACAGGGGGCGGTCAATGGCTACACCTTC. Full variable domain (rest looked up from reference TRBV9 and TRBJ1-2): DSGVTQTPKHLITATGQRVTLRCSPRSGDLSVYWYQQSLDQGLQFLIQYYNGEERAKGNILERFSAQQFPDLHSELNLSSLELGDSALYFCASSVGNPGQGAVNGYTFGSGTRLTVV.

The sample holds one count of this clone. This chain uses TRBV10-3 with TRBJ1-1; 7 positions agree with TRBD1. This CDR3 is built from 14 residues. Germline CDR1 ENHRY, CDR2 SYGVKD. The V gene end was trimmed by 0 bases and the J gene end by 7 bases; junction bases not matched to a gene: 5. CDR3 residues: CAISESPDRVEAFF. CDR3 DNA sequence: TGTGCCATCAGTGAGTCGCCTGACAGGGTTGAAGCTTTCTTT.

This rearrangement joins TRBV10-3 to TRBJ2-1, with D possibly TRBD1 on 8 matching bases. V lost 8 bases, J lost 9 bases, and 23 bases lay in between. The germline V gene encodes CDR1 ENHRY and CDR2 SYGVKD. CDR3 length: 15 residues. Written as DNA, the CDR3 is TGTGCCATCGCCAGGGGGCGGGAGACGGACGGTGAGCAGTTCTTC. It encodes CAIARGRETDGEQFF.

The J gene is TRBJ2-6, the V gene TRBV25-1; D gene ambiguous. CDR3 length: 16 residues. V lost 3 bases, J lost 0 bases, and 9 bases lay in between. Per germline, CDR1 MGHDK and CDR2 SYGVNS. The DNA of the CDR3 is TGTGCCAGCAGTGACCATCTAGGCTCTGGGGCCAACGTCCTGACTTTC. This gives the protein CASSDHLGSGANVLTF.

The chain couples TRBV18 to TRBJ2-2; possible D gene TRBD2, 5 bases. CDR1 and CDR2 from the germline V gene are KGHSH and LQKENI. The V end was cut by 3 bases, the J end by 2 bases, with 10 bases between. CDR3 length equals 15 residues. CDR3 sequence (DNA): TGTGCCAGCTCACCGGACGGGGAAAACACCGGGGAGCTGTTTTTT. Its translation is CASSPDGENTGELFF.

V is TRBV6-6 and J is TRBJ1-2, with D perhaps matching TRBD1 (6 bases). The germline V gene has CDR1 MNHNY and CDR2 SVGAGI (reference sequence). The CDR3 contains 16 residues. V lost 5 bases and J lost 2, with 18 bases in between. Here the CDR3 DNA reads TGTGCCAGCAGTAAAAATGCAGGGGAATCCAACTATGGCTACACCTTC. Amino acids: CASSKNAGESNYGYTF.

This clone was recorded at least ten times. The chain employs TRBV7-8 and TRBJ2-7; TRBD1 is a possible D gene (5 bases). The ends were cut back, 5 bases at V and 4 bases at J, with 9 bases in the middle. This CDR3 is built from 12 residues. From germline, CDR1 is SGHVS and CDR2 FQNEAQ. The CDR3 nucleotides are TGTGCCAGCAGCGCGGACATTTACGAGCAGTACTTC. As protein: CASSADIYEQYF.

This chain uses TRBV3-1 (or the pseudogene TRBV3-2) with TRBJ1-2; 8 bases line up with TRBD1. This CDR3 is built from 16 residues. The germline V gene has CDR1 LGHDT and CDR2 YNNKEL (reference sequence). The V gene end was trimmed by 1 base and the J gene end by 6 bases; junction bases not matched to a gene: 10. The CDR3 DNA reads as TGTGCCAGCAGCCAAGGTACAGGGGGGACCCTCCATGGCTACACCTTC. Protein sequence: CASSQGTGGTLHGYTF.

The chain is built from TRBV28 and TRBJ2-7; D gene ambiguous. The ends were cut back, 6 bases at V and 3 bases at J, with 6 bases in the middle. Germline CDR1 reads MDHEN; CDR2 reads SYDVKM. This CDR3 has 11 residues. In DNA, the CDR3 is TGTGCCAGCAGGTTTAACTACGAGCAGTACTTC. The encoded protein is CASRFNYEQYF.

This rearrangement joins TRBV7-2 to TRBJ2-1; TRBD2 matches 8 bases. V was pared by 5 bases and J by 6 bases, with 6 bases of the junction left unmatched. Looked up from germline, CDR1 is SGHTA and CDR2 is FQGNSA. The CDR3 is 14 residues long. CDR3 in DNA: TGTGCCAGCAGCCTTACGGGGGGGGGCAATGAGCAGTTCTTC. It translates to CASSLTGGGNEQFF.